These 2 T cell receptor beta chains were all obtained from the same sample, sequenced in a study of T cells in Graves' hyperthyroidism and ophthalmopathy. TCR beta CDR3 sequences were amplified from RNA transcripts. The HTBI primer set drove a first-round RT-PCR of the TCR CDR3. TCRdb recomputed calls from the multiplex PCR reads with MiXCR, one row per CDR3 protein. Among around 610,000 distinct CDR3 sequences listed, 14% to 15% were seen once. Sequenced input: blood. The source of these receptors is a woman aged 40 to 50 with Graves' ophthalmopathy.

The sample holds a few counts of this clonotype. The gene calls are TRBV2 and TRBJ2-7, with D possibly being TRBD1 (5 bases). Per the germline V gene, CDR1 is SNHLY and CDR2 is FYNNEI. The CDR3 loop spans 14 amino acids. V was shortened by 6 bases and J by 3 bases, with 15 bases between the two germline ends. The CDR3 DNA reads as TGTGCCAGCAGGCCCCAAGGGGCATTCTACGAGCAGTACTTC. This encodes CASRPQGAFYEQYF. The full variable domain, with the rest looked up from reference TRBV2 and TRBJ2-7, is EPEVTQTPSHQVTQMGQEVILRCVPISNHLYFYWYRQILGQKVEFLVSFYNNEISEKSEIFDDQFSVERPDGSNFTLKIRSTKLEDSAMYFCASRPQGAFYEQYFGPGTRLTVT.

This chain connects TRBV12-3 or TRBV12-4 to TRBJ2-2, with 14 bases fitting TRBD2. The CDR3 is made up of 18 amino acids. V lost 6 bases to trimming and J lost 1 base; unmatched junction nucleotides: 7. The CDR3 nucleotides are TGTGCCAGCAGGCGACCGGGACTAGCGGGAGAGAACACCGGGGAGCTGTTTTTT. Its protein is CASRRPGLAGENTGELFF.